This TCR beta chain was captured in a study of cytomegalovirus exposure and HLA in healthy donors. This CDR3 is 14 amino acids long. Trimming took 3 bases from V and 6 from J; bases not matched to a gene: 5. CDR1 and CDR2 from the germline V gene are MGHRA and YSYEKL. PCR employed 60 Vbeta and 13 Jbeta primers. TCRdb's copy holds only in-frame clones and misses some; the assay was immunoSEQ multiplex PCR. In the table there are about 170,000 clones, around 80% of which are singletons. General observations from the study: Later analysis revealed greater clonal expansion in HLA-associated TCR beta chains than in equally common others. In a later analysis, productive TCRs from donors in an Asian-associated ancestry cluster reportedly carried fewer N-insertions than the cohort mean. Cytomegalovirus-associated TCR beta chains were listed, numbering roughly 150.

A note on this clone: Its specificity is unknown.

The J gene is TRBJ1-5, the V gene TRBV4-1; 7 nucleotides line up with TRBD1. The clonotype was recovered from a woman between 45 and 65 years old in good health and CMV-seropositive. Sequenced input: PBMCs. In DNA form, the CDR3 reads TGCGCCAGCAGCCACAATCAGGGGGGTCAGCCCCAGCATTTT. Amino acid sequence: CASSHNQGGQPQHF.